The clone carrying this T cell receptor (beta chain) was recorded many times. As yet, its antigen is unknown. TCR beta CDR3 regions were amplified from RNA. Using the HTBI primer set, a first-round RT-PCR was run on the TCR CDR3. TCRdb recomputed calls from the multiplex PCR reads with MiXCR, one row per CDR3 protein. The sample includes hundreds of thousands of distinct CDR3 sequences, around a quarter seen only once; the top ten take approximately 30%. This sample is part of a study of T cells in Graves' hyperthyroidism and ophthalmopathy. Trimming took 3 bases from V and 0 from J; bases not matched to a gene: 12. Germline lookup yields CDR1 SQVTM and CDR2 ANQGSEA. CDR3 length equals 17 residues. Together with thyroid ultrasound, orbital computed tomography, serum thyroxine and TRAb, clinical symptoms were used for diagnoses. Notes on the study in general: The model foresaw ophthalmopathy a median around seven months prior to onset.

This TCR derives from a man aged 40-49 years with Graves' hyperthyroidism that later progressed to Graves' ophthalmopathy. The sequenced sample was blood. The rearrangement joins TRBV29-1 to TRBJ2-7, with TRBD2 matching 9 bases. CDR3 amino acids: CSVDGVAGATGSYEQYF. The CDR3 DNA follows: TGCAGCGTTGATGGGGTAGCGGGAGCGACCGGCTCCTACGAGCAGTACTTC.